This TCR beta chain was identified in a study of cytomegalovirus exposure and HLA in healthy donors. Study results and caveats: Association of a missense DCLRE1C variant with TCR beta V- and J-gene trimming was reported in a later analysis.

A note on this clone: Its target is unknown.

The CDR3 extends over 13 amino acids. The germline V gene encodes CDR1 GTSNPN and CDR2 SVGIG (reference sequence). V was shortened by 1 base and J by 1 base, with 7 bases between the two germline ends. 13 Jbeta primers and 60 Vbeta primers were used for the PCR. Here immunoSEQ multiplex PCR was the method, and the copy in TCRdb shows in-frame clones only, minus some. The profile shows 55,000 to 70,000 clones, 86% of them singletons. This chain joins TRBV30 and TRBJ1-1; possible D gene TRBD1, 5 bases. The sequenced material came from PBMCs. This sequence was found in a woman in her 30s in good health and CMV-seronegative. CDR3 region: CAWSAGQNTEAFF. CDR3 DNA: TGTGCCTGGAGTGCAGGGCAGAACACTGAAGCTTTCTTT.